The text below deals with one TCR beta chain. Its matching antigen is unknown. Assay: immunoSEQ multiplex PCR; the TCRdb copy retains only in-frame clones and omits some. Among 200,000 to 250,000 clones listed, around four fifths were seen once. These data belong to a study of cytomegalovirus exposure and HLA in healthy donors. Notes on the study in general: Among TCR beta chains, those listed as cytomegalovirus-associated numbered fewer than 200.

The CDR3 has 14 residues. Looked up from germline, CDR1 is SGHVS and CDR2 is FNYEAQ. With 0 bases removed from V and 1 base from J, the gap between germline ends came to 6 bases. The chain is built from TRBV7-6 and TRBJ1-1; no clear D. The receptor's source is a young woman in good health and CMV-seronegative. Sequenced: PBMCs. The chain's CDR3 is CASSLARGNTEAFF. For the CDR3, the DNA is TGTGCCAGCAGCTTAGCGCGGGGGAACACTGAAGCTTTCTTT.